This record looks at one T cell receptor (beta chain) sequence and its context. Sequencing was done on patients that had shown CD8+CD57+ cell expansion by flow cytometry. Patients were untreated when blood was sampled. This specimen comes from a study of CD8+CD57+ T cells in acquired aplastic anemia. Study-wide context: The sorted CD4+ and CD8+ cells yielded an average approximately 3.2 ug of DNA.

CDR3 and TCR beta VDJ profiling relied on genomic DNA as the template. One entry per CDR3 protein results from TCRdb running MiXCR on the reads. The data contain approximately 130,000 distinct CDR3 sequences, about two fifths of them singletons. The CDR3 has 15 residues. The germline V and J ends were trimmed by 2 bases and 1 base, with 8 bases remaining between them. Germline CDR1 KGHSH, CDR2 LQKENI. The sequence derives from a human donor with aplastic anemia. The rearrangement links TRBV18 to TRBJ2-2, with D possibly matching TRBD1 (6 bases). Sequencing was performed on sorted CD4+, CD8+, or CD8+CD57+ T cells (not recorded which) from PBMCs. The chain's CDR3 is CASSPGGLNTGELFF. The CDR3 nucleotides read TGTGCCAGCTCACCAGGGGGCCTGAACACCGGGGAGCTGTTTTTT.